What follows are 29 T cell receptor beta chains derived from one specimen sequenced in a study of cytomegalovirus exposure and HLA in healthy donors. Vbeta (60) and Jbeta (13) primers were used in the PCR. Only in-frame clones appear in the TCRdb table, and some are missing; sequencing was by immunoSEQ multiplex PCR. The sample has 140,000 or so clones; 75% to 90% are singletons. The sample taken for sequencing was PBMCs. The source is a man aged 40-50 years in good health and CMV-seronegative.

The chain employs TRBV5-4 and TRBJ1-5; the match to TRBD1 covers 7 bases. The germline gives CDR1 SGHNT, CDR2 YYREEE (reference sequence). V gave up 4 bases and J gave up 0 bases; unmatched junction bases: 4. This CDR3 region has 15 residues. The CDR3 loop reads CASSQDRASNQPQHF. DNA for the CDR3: TGTGCCAGCAGCCAAGACAGGGCTAGCAATCAGCCCCAGCATTTT.

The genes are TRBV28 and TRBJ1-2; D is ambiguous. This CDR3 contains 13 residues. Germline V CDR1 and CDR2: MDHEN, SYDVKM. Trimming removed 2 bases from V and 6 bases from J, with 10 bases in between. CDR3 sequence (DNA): TGTGCCAGCAGTTTACAAGTGGGCCATGGCTACACCTTC. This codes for CASSLQVGHGYTF.

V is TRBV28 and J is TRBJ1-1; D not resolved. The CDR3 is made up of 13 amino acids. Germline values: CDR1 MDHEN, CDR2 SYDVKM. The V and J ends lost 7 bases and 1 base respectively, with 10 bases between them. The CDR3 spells CASTKTTNTEAFF. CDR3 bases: TGTGCCAGCACCAAGACTACGAACACTGAAGCTTTCTTT.

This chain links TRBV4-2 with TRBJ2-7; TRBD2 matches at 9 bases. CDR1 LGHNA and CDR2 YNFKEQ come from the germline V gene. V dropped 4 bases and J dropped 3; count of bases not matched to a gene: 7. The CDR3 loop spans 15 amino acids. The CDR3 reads CASSRSSGGFYEQYF. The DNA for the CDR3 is TGTGCCAGCAGCCGAAGTAGCGGGGGTTTCTACGAGCAGTACTTC.

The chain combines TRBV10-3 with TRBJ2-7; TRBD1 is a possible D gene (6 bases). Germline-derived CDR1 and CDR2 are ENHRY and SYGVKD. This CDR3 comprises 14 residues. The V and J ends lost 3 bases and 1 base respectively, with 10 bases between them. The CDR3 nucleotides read TGTGCCATCAGTGACAGGGGTGCATCCTACGAGCAGTACTTC. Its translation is CAISDRGASYEQYF.

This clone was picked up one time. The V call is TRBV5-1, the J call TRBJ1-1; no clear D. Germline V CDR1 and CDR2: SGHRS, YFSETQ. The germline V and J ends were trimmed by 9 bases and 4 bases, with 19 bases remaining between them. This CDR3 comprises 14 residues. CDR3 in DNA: TGCGCCACTCGGGGTCGTGGGCTGAGCACTGAAGCTTTCTTT. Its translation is CATRGRGLSTEAFF.

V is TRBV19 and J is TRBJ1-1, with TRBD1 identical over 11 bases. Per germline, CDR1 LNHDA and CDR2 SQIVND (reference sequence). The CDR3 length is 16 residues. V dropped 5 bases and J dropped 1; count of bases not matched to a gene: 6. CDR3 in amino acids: CASSGGQGAGNTEAFF. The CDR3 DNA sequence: TGTGCCAGTAGTGGAGGACAGGGGGCCGGGAACACTGAAGCTTTCTTT.

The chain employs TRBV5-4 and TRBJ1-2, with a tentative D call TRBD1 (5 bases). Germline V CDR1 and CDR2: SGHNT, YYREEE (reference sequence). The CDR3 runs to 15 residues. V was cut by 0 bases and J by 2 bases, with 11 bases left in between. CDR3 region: CASSLVPGLNYGYTF. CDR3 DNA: TGTGCCAGCAGCTTGGTTCCAGGGCTCAACTATGGCTACACCTTC.

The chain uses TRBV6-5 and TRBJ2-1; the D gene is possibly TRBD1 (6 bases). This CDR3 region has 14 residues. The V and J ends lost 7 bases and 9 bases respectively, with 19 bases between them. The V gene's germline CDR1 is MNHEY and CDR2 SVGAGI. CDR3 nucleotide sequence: TGTGCCAGCAAACGACTAACAGGGACGGGTGAGCAGTTCTTC. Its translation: CASKRLTGTGEQFF.

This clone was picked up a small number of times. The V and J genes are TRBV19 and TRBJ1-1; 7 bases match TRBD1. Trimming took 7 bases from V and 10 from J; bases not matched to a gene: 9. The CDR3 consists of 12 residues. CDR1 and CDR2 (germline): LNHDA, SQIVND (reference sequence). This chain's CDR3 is CASTTGKGAAFF. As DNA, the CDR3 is TGTGCCAGTACCACAGGGAAGGGGGCAGCTTTCTTT.

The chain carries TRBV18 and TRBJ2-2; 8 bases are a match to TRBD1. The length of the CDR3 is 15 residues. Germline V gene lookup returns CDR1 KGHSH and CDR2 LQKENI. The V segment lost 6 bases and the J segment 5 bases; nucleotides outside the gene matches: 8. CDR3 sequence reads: CASSQRTGKTGELFF. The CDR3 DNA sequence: TGTGCCAGCTCCCAGAGGACAGGGAAAACCGGGGAGCTGTTTTTT. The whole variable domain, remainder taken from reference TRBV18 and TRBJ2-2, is NAGVMQNPRHLVRRRGQEARLRCSPMKGHSHVYWYRQLPEEGLKFMVYLQKENIIDESGMPKERFSAEFPKEGPSILRIQQVVRGDSAAYFCASSQRTGKTGELFFGEGSRLTVL.

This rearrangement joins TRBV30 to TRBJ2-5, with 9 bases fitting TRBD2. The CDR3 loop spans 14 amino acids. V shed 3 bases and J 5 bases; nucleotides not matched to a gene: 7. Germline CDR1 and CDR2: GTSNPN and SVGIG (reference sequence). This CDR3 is CAWSPSGGMETQYF. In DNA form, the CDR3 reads TGTGCCTGGAGCCCCAGCGGGGGGATGGAGACCCAGTACTTC.

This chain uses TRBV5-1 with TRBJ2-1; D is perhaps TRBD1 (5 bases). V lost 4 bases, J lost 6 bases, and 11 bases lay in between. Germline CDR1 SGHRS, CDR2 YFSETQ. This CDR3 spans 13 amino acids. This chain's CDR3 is CASSQGWGNEQFF. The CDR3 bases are TGCGCCAGCAGCCAGGGTTGGGGCAATGAGCAGTTCTTC.

DNA for the CDR3: TGCGCCAGCAGCCCCGGACAGTACGAGCAGTACTTC. This translates into CASSPGQYEQYF. J is TRBJ2-7 and V is TRBV5-1; a possible D gene is TRBD1 (6 bases). V lost 4 bases and J lost 4, with 9 bases in between. The CDR3 length is 12 residues. Germline V CDR1 and CDR2: SGHRS, YFSETQ.

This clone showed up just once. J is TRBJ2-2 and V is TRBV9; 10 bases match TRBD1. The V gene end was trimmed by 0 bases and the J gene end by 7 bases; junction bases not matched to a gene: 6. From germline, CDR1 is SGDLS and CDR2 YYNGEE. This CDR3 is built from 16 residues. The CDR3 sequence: CASSVEGQGRGGELFF. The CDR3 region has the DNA TGTGCCAGCAGCGTAGAGGGACAGGGGAGGGGCGGGGAGCTGTTTTTT.

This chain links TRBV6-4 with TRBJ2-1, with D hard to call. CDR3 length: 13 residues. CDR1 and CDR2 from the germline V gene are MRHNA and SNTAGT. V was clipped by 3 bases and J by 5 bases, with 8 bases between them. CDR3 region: CASSEDGHNEQFF. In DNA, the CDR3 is TGTGCCAGCAGTGAGGATGGGCACAATGAGCAGTTCTTC.

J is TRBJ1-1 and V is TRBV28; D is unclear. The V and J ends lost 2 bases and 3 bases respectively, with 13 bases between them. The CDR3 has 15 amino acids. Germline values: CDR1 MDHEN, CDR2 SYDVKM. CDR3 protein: CASSLVVLPDTEAFF. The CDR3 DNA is TGTGCCAGCAGTTTAGTCGTCCTCCCCGACACTGAAGCTTTCTTT.

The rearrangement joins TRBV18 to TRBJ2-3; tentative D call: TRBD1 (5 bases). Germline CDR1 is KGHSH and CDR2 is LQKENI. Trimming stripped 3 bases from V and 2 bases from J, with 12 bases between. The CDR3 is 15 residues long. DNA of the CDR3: TGTGCCAGCTCACCGGGGCCGGTGCTCACAGATACGCAGTATTTT. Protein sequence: CASSPGPVLTDTQYF.

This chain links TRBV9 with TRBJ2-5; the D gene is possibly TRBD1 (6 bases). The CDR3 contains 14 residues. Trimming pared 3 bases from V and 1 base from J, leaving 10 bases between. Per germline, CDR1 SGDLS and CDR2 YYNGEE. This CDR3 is CASSGSGVQETQYF. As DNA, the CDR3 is TGTGCCAGCAGCGGATCAGGGGTCCAAGAGACCCAGTACTTC.

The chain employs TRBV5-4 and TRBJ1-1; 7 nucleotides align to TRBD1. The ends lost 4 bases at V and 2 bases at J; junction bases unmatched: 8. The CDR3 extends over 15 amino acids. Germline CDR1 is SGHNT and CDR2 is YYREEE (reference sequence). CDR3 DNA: TGTGCCAGCAGCCAGAACAGGGGCTCAAACACTGAAGCTTTCTTT. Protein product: CASSQNRGSNTEAFF.

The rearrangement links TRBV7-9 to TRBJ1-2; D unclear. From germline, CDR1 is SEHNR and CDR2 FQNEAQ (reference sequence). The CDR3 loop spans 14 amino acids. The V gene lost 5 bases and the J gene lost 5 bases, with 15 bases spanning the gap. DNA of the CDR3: TGTGCCAGCAGCCACCAAATCGTTCTATATGGCTACACCTTC. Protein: CASSHQIVLYGYTF.

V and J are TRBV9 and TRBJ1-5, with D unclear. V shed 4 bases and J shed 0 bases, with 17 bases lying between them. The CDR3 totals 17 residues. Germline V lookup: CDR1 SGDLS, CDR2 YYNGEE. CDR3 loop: CASSSESGTYSNQPQHF. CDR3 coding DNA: TGTGCCAGCAGCTCAGAATCGGGAACTTATAGCAATCAGCCCCAGCATTTT. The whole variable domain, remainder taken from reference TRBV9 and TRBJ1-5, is DSGVTQTPKHLITATGQRVTLRCSPRSGDLSVYWYQQSLDQGLQFLIQYYNGEERAKGNILERFSAQQFPDLHSELNLSSLELGDSALYFCASSSESGTYSNQPQHFGDGTRLSIL.

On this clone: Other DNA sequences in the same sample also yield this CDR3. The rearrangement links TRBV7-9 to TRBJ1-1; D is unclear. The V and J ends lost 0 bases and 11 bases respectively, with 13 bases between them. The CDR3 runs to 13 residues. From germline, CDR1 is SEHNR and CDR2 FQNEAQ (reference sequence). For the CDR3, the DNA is TGTGCCAGCAGCTTAGCCGGAGAAAGTGAGGCTTTCTTT. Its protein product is CASSLAGESEAFF.

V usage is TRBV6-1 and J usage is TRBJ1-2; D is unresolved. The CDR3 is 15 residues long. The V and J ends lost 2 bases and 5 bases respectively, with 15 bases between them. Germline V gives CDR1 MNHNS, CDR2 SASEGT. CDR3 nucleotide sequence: TGTGCCAGCAGTGAAATGGGCCATGGGCCTTATGGCTACACCTTC. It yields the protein CASSEMGHGPYGYTF.

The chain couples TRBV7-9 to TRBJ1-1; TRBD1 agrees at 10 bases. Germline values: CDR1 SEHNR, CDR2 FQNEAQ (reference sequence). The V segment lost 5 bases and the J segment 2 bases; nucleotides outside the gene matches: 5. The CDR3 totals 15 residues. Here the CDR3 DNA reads TGTGCCAGCAGCCTTCGGACAGGGGGAAACACTGAAGCTTTCTTT. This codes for CASSLRTGGNTEAFF.

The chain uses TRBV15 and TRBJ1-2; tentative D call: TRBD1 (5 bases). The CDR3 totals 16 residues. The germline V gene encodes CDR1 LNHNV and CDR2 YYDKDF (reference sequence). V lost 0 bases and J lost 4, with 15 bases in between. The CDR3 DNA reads TGTGCCACCAGCAGAGAACGGGAGGGGTATGGCTATGGCTACACCTTC. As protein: CATSREREGYGYGYTF. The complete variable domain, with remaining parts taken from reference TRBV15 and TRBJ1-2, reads DAMVIQNPRYQVTQFGKPVTLSCSQTLNHNVMYWYQQKSSQAPKLLFHYYDKDFNNEADTPDNFQSRRPNTSFCFLDIRSPGLGDTAMYLCATSREREGYGYGYTFGSGTRLTVV.

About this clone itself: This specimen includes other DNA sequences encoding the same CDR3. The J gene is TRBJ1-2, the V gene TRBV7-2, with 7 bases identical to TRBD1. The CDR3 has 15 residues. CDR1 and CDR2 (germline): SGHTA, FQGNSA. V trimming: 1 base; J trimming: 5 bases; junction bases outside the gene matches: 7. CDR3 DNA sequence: TGTGCCAGCAGCTTAGGAACAGGGGTCGGGTATGGCTACACCTTC. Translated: CASSLGTGVGYGYTF.

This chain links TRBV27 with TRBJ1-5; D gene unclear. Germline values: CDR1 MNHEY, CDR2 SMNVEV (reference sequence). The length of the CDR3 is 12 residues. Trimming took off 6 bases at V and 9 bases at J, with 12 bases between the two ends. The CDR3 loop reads CASRRYLGPQHF. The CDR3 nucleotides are TGTGCCAGCAGACGCTACCTAGGGCCCCAGCATTTT.

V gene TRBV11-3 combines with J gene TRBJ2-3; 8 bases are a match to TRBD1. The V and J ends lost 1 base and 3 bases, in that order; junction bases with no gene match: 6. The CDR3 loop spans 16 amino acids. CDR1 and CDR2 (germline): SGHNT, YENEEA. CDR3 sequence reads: CASSLGGDRGTDTQYF. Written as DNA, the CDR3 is TGTGCCAGCAGCTTAGGAGGTGACAGGGGTACAGATACGCAGTATTTT.